This TCR beta chain was sequenced for a study of spatial heterogeneity in lung cancer (dated by TCRdb to between 2017 and 2020). Regarding the research as a whole: Beta-chain transcripts were consistently detected in greater numbers than alpha-chain transcripts, which likely reflects a higher abundance of beta-chain transcripts. In tumor regions, TCR transcript counts showed a strong correlation with a T cell transcriptional module score derived from matched bulk RNA-seq. In the raw uncorrected reads, each unique combination of TCR and UMI appeared more than ten times on average. In non-small cell lung cancer, the study made a quantitative comparison of TCR alpha and beta repertoires among multiple tumor regions, matched nontumor lung and blood. TCR repertoire features were related to nonsynonymous mutation counts determined by whole-exome sequencing of tumor tissue. At surgery, both alpha and beta chains were TCR-sequenced in over 200 tumor regions, roughly 64 matched nontumor lung samples and a few dozen PBMC samples. On the study overall, not on this receptor specifically: Estimated TCR-seq coverage of tumor T cells was only roughly 7% for alpha chains and around 13% for beta chains. The tumor nonsynonymous mutation count correlated with the number of expanded intratumoral alpha and beta TCRs. The count of ubiquitous expanded TCRs correlated with the count of ubiquitous nonsynonymous mutations, and the count of regional expanded TCRs correlated with the count of regional nonsynonymous mutations. Confirming at a functional level the hypothesis that regional TCRs recognize regional mutations was considered to require additional single-cell paired TCR alpha and beta sequencing.

This clonotype was detected ten times or more. The clone's antigen remains unknown. No base-level quality is on record; no much larger clone is a single base apart. The library came from 5' RACE. Sequenced using a NextSeq 500. The TCR library protocol attached a unique molecular identifier to each TCR cDNA molecule to allow correction of PCR and sequencing errors. In the original analysis: TCR identification, UMI-based error correction and CDR3 extraction were performed with Decombinator tools. Expanded TCRs were defined as those above a frequency of 2 per 1,000, corresponding to the top 1% of the tumor frequency distribution. Expanded tumor TCRs statistically deemed absent (corrected P<0.05) from at least one tumor region were classed as regional, and all other expanded tumor TCRs were classed as ubiquitous. Renyi diversity was computed with the R vegan package after each repertoire had been subsampled 100 times to 5,000 TCRs. CDR3 similarity networks were built from amino acid triplet string-kernel similarity, with CDR3s being connected when pairwise similarity was above 0.82. Using fastp trimming at Q25 and MiXCR clonotype assembly, TCRdb reanalyzed the public sequencing data and kept in-frame beta chains. Each CDR3 protein gets just one entry, which takes the most common genes and DNA from the rows behind it. The V and J calls reflect TCRdb's pipeline rather than the authors' work. In this sample the table shows fewer than 15,000 distinct CDR3 sequences, roughly 2.9% of which occur a single time. 17% of the sample lies in the top ten.

The time point label here, explained by the study, means: sample taken at primary tumor resection. The donors were 72 patients from the lung TRACERx cohort who had early-stage, untreated non-small cell lung cancer. For TCR sequencing, whole RNA was extracted from tumor and nontumor lung tissue, or from cryopreserved PBMC samples, and no cell sorting was done. A patient was chosen for TCR sequencing only when enough RNA was available from at least two tumor regions. Before selection, tumor and adjacent nontumor lung specimens were reviewed by a lung pathologist. The CDR3 starts with the cysteine, ends with the phenylalanine, and has 14 residues. Of all the DNA, just the CDR3 is kept, 42 bases in frame from base 1. The germline V gene encodes CDR1 MNHEY and CDR2 SVGEGT. The trim is 6 bases for V and 1 base for J, with a gap of 11 bases between the germline ends.

Sequences were derived from lung tumor tissue, sampled at surgery. The rearrangement joined TRBV6-2 or TRBV6-3 to TRBJ2-3; TRBD2 might be the D gene, on 5 matching bases. The origin of this receptor is a male donor with early-stage non-small cell lung cancer. The bases read TGTGCCAGCAGATCCACTAGAGGCACAGATACGCAGTATTTT. The encoded protein is CASRSTRGTDTQYF.